The clone carrying this T cell receptor beta chain was detected only a few times. The germline CDR1 and CDR2 sequences are ENHRY and SYGVKD. Trimming removed 6 bases from V and 3 bases from J, with 14 bases in between. The CDR3 is 14 residues long. These data belong to a study of blood T cells in healthy people across ages. Primers used in a second PCR of roughly 7 to 12 cycles were a sample-barcoded 5' primer and a J-beta primer mix. TCRdb reprocessed the 5' RACE reads via MiXCR and lists one record per CDR3 protein. The sample lists roughly 1.9 million distinct CDR3 sequences, roughly two fifths seen once, with roughly 23% in the top ten.

Specimen: blood. The receptor was derived from a human donor in good health. V and J are TRBV10-3 and TRBJ1-1; D not resolved. The CDR3 protein is CAIRDVRWDTEAFF. DNA of the CDR3: TGTGCCATCAGGGACGTCCGATGGGACACTGAAGCTTTCTTT.